This T cell receptor (beta chain) came from a study of blood T cell repertoires in COVID-19. CDR1 MNHEY and CDR2 SVGAGI come from the germline V gene. The CDR3 length is 14 residues. Trimming removed 7 bases from V and 1 base from J; junction bases left unmatched: 5. This clone was recorded only once. Using immunoSEQ multiplex PCR, the repertoire was profiled, and TCRdb retains in-frame clones only, with some absent. Altogether some 90,000 clones are present, about 92% being singletons, with the ten largest covering about 2%. The receptor was derived from a middle-aged man with acute or convalescent COVID-19. The rearrangement uses TRBV6-5 and TRBJ1-1, with TRBD1 matching over 8 bases. Sequencing was done on a sample of peripheral blood. The CDR3 is CASTGTGWNTEAFF. In DNA form, the CDR3 reads TGTGCCAGCACCGGGACAGGCTGGAACACTGAAGCTTTCTTT.